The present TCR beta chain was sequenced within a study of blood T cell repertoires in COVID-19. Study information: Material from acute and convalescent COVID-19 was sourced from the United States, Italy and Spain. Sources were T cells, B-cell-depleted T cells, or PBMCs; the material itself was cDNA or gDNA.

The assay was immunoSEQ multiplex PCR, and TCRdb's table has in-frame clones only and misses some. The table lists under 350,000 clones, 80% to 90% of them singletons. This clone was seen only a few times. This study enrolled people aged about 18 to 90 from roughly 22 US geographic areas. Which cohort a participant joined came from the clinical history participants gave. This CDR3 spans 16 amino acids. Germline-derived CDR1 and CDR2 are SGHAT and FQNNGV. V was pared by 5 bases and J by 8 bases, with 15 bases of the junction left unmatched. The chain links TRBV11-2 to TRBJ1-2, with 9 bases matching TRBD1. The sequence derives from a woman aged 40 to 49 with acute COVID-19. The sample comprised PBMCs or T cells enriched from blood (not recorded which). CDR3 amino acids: CASSDYRDRAGWGYTF. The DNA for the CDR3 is TGTGCCAGCAGCGACTACAGGGACAGGGCAGGGTGGGGCTACACCTTC.